A selection of T cell receptor beta chains follows, all from one sample in a study of identical twins. TCRdb reanalysed the 5' RACE reads using MiXCR and keeps one entry per CDR3 protein. The data show 350,000 to 500,000 distinct CDR3 sequences, roughly 20% seen once. Sequencing was performed on naive T cells sorted from blood. Source of these receptors: a man aged 50-59 years in good health. CDR3s include the opening cysteine and the closing phenylalanine or tryptophan. D genes are given only for firm matches. Only some rows state a clone size, as once, few, many or a class for expanded clones.

CDR3 | DNA | size | D | J | V
CASSVRPGAKNIQYF | TGTGCCAGCAGCGTAAGGCCTGGGGCCAAAAACATTCAGTACTTC | - | - | TRBJ2-4 | TRBV9
CATSDLQGSGQETQYF | TGTGCCACCAGTGATTTGCAGGGGTCTGGGCAAGAGACCCAGTACTTC | - | - | TRBJ2-5 | TRBV24-1
CASSLNDEQFF | TGTGCCAGCAGCTTGAACGATGAGCAGTTCTTC | - | - | TRBJ2-1 | TRBV5-5
CASSLRGGAADTQYF | TGCGCCAGCAGCTTGCGCGGGGGGGCGGCAGATACGCAGTATTTT | once | TRBD2 | TRBJ2-3 | TRBV5-1
CASSQRDTVPGTEAFF | TGCGCCAGCAGCCAACGGGACACAGTCCCGGGCACTGAAGCTTTCTTT | many | - | TRBJ1-1 | TRBV5-1
CASSPPDGAYEQYF | TGTGCCAGCAGTCCTCCGGACGGGGCCTACGAGCAGTACTTC | many | - | TRBJ2-7 | TRBV7-9
CASSPQEWEDPYEQYF | TGTGCCAGCAGTCCCCAGGAGTGGGAGGACCCCTACGAGCAGTACTTC | many | - | TRBJ2-7 | TRBV12-3/TRBV12-4
CASHGLGAGPDTQYF | TGTGCCAGCCACGGACTGGGCGCGGGCCCTGATACGCAGTATTTT | - | - | TRBJ2-3 | TRBV28
CASTATGETEAFF | TGTGCCAGCACCGCGACAGGGGAGACTGAAGCTTTCTTT | few | TRBD1 | TRBJ1-1 | TRBV6-6
CASMVRTGELFF | TGTGCCAGCATGGTCCGCACCGGGGAGCTGTTTTTT | few | - | TRBJ2-2 | TRBV28
CAGSYLGLAYEQYF | TGTGCCGGCAGTTATTTGGGACTGGCGTACGAGCAGTACTTC | - | - | TRBJ2-7 | TRBV6-5
CASSPSSGTYWETQYF | TGTGCCAGCAGCCCGTCCTCGGGCACTTATTGGGAGACCCAGTACTTC | - | - | TRBJ2-5 | TRBV7-2
CASKGPAYGYTF | TGTGCCAGCAAAGGGCCAGCCTATGGCTACACCTTC | few | - | TRBJ1-2 | TRBV12-3/TRBV12-4
CASSREQGYGRNTIYF | TGTGCCAGCAGTAGAGAACAGGGTTACGGAAGAAACACCATATATTTT | few | - | TRBJ1-3 | TRBV6-1
CSAGDRVSNQPQHF | TGCAGTGCTGGGGACAGGGTCAGCAATCAGCCCCAGCATTTT | few | TRBD1 | TRBJ1-5 | TRBV20-1
CASSFGAISGQPQHF | TGTGCCAGCAGTTTTGGGGCCATCAGTGGACAGCCCCAGCATTTT | few | - | TRBJ1-5 | TRBV12-3/TRBV12-4
CASSPGGAGFDYGYTF | TGCGCCAGCAGCCCAGGTGGGGCCGGATTTGACTATGGCTACACCTTC | many | - | TRBJ1-2 | TRBV4-1
CASSFLGANVLTF | TGTGCCAGCAGCTTTCTGGGGGCCAACGTCCTGACTTTC | many | - | TRBJ2-6 | TRBV5-6
CASSLGAGVANEQFF | TGTGCCAGCAGCTTAGGGGCGGGAGTTGCCAATGAGCAGTTCTTC | - | TRBD2 | TRBJ2-1 | TRBV7-2
CASSSPKGILAKNIQYF | TGTGCCAGCAGCTCCCCCAAGGGGATCCTAGCCAAAAACATTCAGTACTTC | few | - | TRBJ2-4 | TRBV7-2
CASSRALAAQTDTQYF | TGCGCCAGCAGCCGAGCTTTAGCGGCGCAGACAGATACGCAGTATTTT | few | - | TRBJ2-3 | TRBV4-3
CATTSGSGANVLTF | TGTGCCACCACTAGCGGATCTGGGGCCAACGTCCTGACTTTC | few | TRBD2 | TRBJ2-6 | TRBV2
CATSDTTGGPVRDTQYF | TGTGCCACCAGTGATACTACAGGGGGTCCTGTGCGGGATACGCAGTATTTT | few | TRBD1 | TRBJ2-3 | TRBV24-1
CASNLGTGGWNQPQHF | TGTGCCAGCAACCTAGGTACAGGGGGGTGGAATCAGCCCCAGCATTTT | few | TRBD1 | TRBJ1-5 | TRBV5-5
CASSLSGGGVGYTF | TGTGCCAGCAGTTTATCAGGCGGAGGCGTAGGCTACACCTTC | many | - | TRBJ1-2 | TRBV12-3/TRBV12-4
CASSLVGEPDTQYF | TGCGCCAGCAGCTTGGTGGGGGAGCCAGATACGCAGTATTTT | many | - | TRBJ2-3 | TRBV5-1
CASSPPEWYCSGEREQYF | TGTGCCAGCTCACCACCGGAATGGTACTGCTCAGGGGAAAGGGAGCAGTACTTC | - | - | TRBJ2-7 | TRBV18
CASSPGGGGLEYNEQFF | TGTGCCAGCAGCCCCGGTGGCGGGGGGCTGGAATACAATGAGCAGTTCTTC | - | TRBD2 | TRBJ2-1 | TRBV11-2
CATSEGGRGKDTQYF | TGTGCCACCAGTGAAGGTGGGAGGGGGAAAGATACGCAGTATTTT | - | - | TRBJ2-3 | TRBV24-1
CASTRGQTEETQYF | TGTGCCAGCACCCGGGGACAGACCGAAGAGACCCAGTACTTC | - | TRBD1 | TRBJ2-5 | TRBV12-3/TRBV12-4
CSVEDRGQDYEQYF | TGCAGCGTTGAAGATCGAGGACAGGACTACGAGCAGTACTTC | - | TRBD1 | TRBJ2-7 | TRBV29-1
CSARSRTGRNQPQHF | TGCAGTGCTAGAAGTAGAACAGGGCGCAATCAGCCCCAGCATTTT | many | - | TRBJ1-5 | TRBV20-1
CASRDPGGNTEAFF | TGTGCCAGCCGGGATCCGGGCGGAAACACTGAAGCTTTCTTT | many | - | TRBJ1-1 | TRBV28
CSARPGDGYTF | TGCAGTGCTAGACCCGGAGATGGCTACACCTTC | - | - | TRBJ1-2 | TRBV20-1
CSARRQGGYNEQFF | TGCAGTGCTAGAAGACAGGGGGGCTACAATGAGCAGTTCTTC | - | TRBD1 | TRBJ2-1 | TRBV20-1